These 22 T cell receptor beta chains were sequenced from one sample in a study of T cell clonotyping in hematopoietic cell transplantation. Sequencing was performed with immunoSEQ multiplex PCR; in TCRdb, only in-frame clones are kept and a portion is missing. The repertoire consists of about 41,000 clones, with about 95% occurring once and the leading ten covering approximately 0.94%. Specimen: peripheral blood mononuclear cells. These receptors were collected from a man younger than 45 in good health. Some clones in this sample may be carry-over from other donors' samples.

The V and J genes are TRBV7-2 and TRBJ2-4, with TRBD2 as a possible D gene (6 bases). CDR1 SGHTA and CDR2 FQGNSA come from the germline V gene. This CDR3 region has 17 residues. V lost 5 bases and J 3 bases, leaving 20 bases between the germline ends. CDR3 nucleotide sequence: TGTGCCAGCAGCCAGCGGGCGGGGCGGGTAGGCAAAAACATTCAGTACTTC. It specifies CASSQRAGRVGKNIQYF.

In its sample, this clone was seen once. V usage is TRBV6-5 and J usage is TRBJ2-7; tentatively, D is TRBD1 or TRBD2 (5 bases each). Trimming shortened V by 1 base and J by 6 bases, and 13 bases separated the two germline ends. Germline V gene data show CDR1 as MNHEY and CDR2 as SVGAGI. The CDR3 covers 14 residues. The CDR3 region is CASSYFSGRGEQYF. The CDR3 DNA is TGTGCCAGCAGTTACTTCTCAGGGAGAGGCGAGCAGTACTTC.

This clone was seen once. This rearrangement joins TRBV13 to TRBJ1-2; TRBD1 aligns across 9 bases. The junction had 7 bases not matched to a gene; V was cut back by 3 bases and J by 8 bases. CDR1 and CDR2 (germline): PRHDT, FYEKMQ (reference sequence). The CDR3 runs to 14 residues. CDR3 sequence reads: CASSLRDRVDGYTF. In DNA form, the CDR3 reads TGTGCCAGCAGCTTGAGGGACAGGGTGGACGGCTACACCTTC.

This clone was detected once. The CDR3 protein is CASSLLTIGGKVGRYSSGNTIYF. For the CDR3, the DNA is TGTGCCAGCAGTTTATTGACAATCGGTGGGAAAGTAGGTCGGTACAGCTCTGGAAACACCATATATTTT. This chain joins TRBV27 and TRBJ1-3; D is undetermined. This CDR3 region has 23 residues. V was clipped by 1 base and J by 0 bases, with 31 bases between them. Germline V gene data show CDR1 as MNHEY and CDR2 as SMNVEV (reference sequence).

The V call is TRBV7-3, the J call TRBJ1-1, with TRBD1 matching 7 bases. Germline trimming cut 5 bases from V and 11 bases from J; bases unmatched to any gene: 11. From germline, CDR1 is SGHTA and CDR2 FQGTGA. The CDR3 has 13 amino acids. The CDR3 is CASSETPTGAAFF. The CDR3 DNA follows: TGTGCCAGCAGCGAAACACCCACAGGGGCGGCTTTCTTT.

This chain's CDR3 is CASSPGQGIFNEQFF. CDR3 nucleotide sequence: TGTGCCAGCAGCCCGGGACAGGGGATCTTCAATGAGCAGTTCTTC. The chain uses TRBV7-9 and TRBJ2-1, with 10 bases that match TRBD1. Unmatched junction bases numbered 7, after V lost 5 bases and J lost 6 bases. The germline gives CDR1 SEHNR, CDR2 FQNEAQ (reference sequence). This CDR3 region has 15 residues.

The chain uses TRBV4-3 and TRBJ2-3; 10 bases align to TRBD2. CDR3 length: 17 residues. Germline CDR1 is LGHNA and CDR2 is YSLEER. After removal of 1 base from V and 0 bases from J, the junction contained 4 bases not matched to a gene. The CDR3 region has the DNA TGCGCCAGCAGCCAAGTAGGGACTAGCGTAAGCACAGATACGCAGTATTTT. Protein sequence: CASSQVGTSVSTDTQYF.

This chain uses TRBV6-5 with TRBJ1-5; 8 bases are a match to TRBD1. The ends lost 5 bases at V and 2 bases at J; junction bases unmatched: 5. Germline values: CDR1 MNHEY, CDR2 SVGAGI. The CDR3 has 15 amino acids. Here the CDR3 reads CASSRTGSGNQPQHF. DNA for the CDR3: TGTGCCAGCAGTCGGACAGGGAGCGGCAATCAGCCCCAGCATTTT.

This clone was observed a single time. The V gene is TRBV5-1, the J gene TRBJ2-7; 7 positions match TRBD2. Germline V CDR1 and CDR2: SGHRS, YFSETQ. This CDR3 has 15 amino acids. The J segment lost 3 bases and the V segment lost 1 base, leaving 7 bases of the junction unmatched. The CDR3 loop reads CASSLLSRENYEQYF. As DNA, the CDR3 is TGCGCCAGCAGCTTGCTCTCGCGGGAGAACTACGAGCAGTACTTC.

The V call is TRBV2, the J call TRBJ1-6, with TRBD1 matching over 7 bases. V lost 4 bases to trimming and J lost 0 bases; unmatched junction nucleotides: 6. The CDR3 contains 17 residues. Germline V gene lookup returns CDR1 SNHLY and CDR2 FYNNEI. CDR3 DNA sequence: TGTGCCAGCAGTGGGGACAGTTACAGCTCCTATAATTCACCCCTCCACTTT. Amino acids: CASSGDSYSSYNSPLHF.

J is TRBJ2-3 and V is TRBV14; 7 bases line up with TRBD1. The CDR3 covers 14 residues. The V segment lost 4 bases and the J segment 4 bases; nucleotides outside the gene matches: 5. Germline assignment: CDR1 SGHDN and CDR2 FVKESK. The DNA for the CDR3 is TGTGCCAGCAGCCGGGACAGAATCCCAGATACGCAGTATTTT. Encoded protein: CASSRDRIPDTQYF.

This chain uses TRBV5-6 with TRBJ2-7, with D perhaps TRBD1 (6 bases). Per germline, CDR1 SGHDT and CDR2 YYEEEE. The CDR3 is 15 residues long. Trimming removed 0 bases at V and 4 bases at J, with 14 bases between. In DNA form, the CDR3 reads TGTGCCAGCAGCTTGGTGACAGGTCTTCCTTACGAGCAGTACTTC. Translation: CASSLVTGLPYEQYF.

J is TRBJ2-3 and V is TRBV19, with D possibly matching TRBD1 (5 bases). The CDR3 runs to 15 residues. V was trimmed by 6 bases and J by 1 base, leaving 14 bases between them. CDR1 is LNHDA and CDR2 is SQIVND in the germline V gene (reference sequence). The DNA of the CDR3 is TGTGCCAGTAGGGTCCTGGCGACAGGCACAGATACGCAGTATTTT. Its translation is CASRVLATGTDTQYF.

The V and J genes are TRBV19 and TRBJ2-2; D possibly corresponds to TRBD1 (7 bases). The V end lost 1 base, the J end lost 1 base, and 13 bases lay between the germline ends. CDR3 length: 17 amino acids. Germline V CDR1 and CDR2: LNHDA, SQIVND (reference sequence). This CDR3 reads CASSIGQGLLNTGELFF. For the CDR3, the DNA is TGTGCCAGTAGTATAGGACAGGGACTCTTGAACACCGGGGAGCTGTTTTTT.

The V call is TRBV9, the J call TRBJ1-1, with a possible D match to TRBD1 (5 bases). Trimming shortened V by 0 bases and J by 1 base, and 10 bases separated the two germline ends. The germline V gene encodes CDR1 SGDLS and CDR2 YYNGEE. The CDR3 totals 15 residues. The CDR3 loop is CASSVELTANTEAFF. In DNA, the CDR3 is TGTGCCAGCAGCGTAGAGTTGACAGCGAACACTGAAGCTTTCTTT.

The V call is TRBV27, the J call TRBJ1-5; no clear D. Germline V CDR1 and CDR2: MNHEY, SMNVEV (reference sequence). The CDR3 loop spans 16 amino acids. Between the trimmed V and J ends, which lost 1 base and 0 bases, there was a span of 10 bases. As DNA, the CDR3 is TGTGCCAGCAGTTTATTTGGGGATTATAGCAATCAGCCCCAGCATTTT. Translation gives CASSLFGDYSNQPQHF.

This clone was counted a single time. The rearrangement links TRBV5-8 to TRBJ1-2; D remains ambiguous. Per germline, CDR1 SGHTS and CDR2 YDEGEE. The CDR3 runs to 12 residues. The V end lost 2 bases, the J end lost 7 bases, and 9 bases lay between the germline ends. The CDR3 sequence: CASSLSWGGYTF. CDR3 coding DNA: TGTGCCAGCAGCTTATCCTGGGGTGGCTACACCTTC.

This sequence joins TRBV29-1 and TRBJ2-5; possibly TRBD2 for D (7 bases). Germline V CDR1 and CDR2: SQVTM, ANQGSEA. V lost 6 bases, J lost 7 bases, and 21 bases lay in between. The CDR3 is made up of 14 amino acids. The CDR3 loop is CSVGVGGGVGTQYF. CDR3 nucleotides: TGCAGCGTCGGGGTTGGAGGGGGGGTTGGGACCCAGTACTTC.

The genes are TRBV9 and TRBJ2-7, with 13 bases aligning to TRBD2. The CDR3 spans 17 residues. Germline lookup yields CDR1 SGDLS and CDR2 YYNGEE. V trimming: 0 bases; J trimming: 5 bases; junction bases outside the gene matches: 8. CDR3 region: CASSVDSRTSGSDEQYF. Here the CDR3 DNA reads TGTGCCAGCAGCGTAGATTCTCGGACTAGCGGGAGCGACGAGCAGTACTTC.

The CDR3 protein is CASSILAGGPEQYF. CDR3 coding DNA: TGTGCCAGCAGCATTCTAGCGGGAGGGCCCGAGCAGTACTTC. The V gene is TRBV9, the J gene TRBJ2-7; TRBD2 aligns across 12 bases. The CDR3 loop spans 14 amino acids. The junction had 5 bases not matched to a gene; V was cut back by 4 bases and J by 6 bases. In germline, CDR1 is SGDLS, CDR2 YYNGEE.

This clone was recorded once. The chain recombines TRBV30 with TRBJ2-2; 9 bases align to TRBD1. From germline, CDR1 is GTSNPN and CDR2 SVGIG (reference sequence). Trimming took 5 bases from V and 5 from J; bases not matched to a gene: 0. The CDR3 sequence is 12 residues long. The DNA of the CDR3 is TGTGCCTGGGGACAGGGGACCGGGGAGCTGTTTTTT. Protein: CAWGQGTGELFF.

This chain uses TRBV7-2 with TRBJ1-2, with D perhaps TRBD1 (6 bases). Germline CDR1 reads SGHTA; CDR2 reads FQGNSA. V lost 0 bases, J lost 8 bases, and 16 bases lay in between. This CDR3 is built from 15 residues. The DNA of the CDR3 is TGTGCCAGCAGCTTAGCGGCAGGGGAGGTTTTAGGCTACACCTTC. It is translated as CASSLAAGEVLGYTF.